The 21 T cell receptor beta chains in this list originate from one sample, sequenced in a study of cytomegalovirus exposure and HLA in healthy donors (dated by TCRdb to 2016 to 2017). The receptor library was made with the immunoSEQ multiplex PCR assay. For the multiplex PCR, a mixture combining 60 forward primers for TCR Vbeta segments and 13 reverse primers for TCR Jbeta segments was used. Imported from immuneACCESS, the table was reduced by TCRdb to in-frame sequences with V and J called. These copies leave out some clones; in studies compared against another copy, an unresolved V gene accounts for under half, and the cause of the remainder is not known. This sample gives about 130,000 clones in total; around 82% of them show up just once. The top ten clones comprise 1% to 1.5% of the sample. Input material: PBMCs. The receptors originated from a man aged 45 to 65 in good health and CMV-seronegative.

V is TRBV25-1 and J is TRBJ2-7, with 7 bases lining up with TRBD1. Germline trimming cut 4 bases from V and 4 bases from J; bases unmatched to any gene: 10. The CDR3 spans 15 residues. Germline CDR1 MGHDK, CDR2 SYGVNS. The CDR3 protein is CASSVPGEGAYEQYF. CDR3 sequence (DNA): TGTGCCAGCAGTGTTCCGGGCGAGGGGGCTTACGAGCAGTACTTC.

Notes on this clone: A read error may produce the germline difference seen at one junction end. As DNA, the CDR3 is TGTGCCAGCAGCCTACAGGGGGCCATAAACATTCAGTACTTC. Its protein product is CASSLQGAINIQYF. V gene TRBV11-1 combines with J gene TRBJ2-4; 9 bases are a match to TRBD1. The V gene's germline CDR1 is SGHAT and CDR2 FQDESV (reference sequence). This CDR3 is 14 amino acids long.

The rearrangement links TRBV30 to TRBJ2-3; TRBD2 matches at 12 bases. After removal of 2 bases from V and 8 bases from J, the junction contained 8 bases not matched to a gene. Germline CDR1 and CDR2: GTSNPN and SVGIG (reference sequence). The CDR3 length is 15 residues. CDR3 DNA sequence: TGTGCCTGGAGTAGAGGACTAGCGGGAAGGGGTACGCAGTATTTT. This codes for CAWSRGLAGRGTQYF.

The chain is built from TRBV10-2 and TRBJ2-1, with TRBD2 identical over 13 bases. CDR1 and CDR2 from the germline V gene are WSHSY and SAAADI. The CDR3 is 15 amino acids. V shed 7 bases, J shed 5 bases, and the junction held 5 bases outside the gene matches. The CDR3 is CASTAGLAGDNEQFF. Written as DNA, the CDR3 is TGCGCCAGCACCGCAGGACTAGCGGGAGACAATGAGCAGTTCTTC.

The rearrangement uses TRBV6-1 and TRBJ2-7, with TRBD2 matching over 12 bases. This CDR3 region has 15 residues. The germline gives CDR1 MNHNS, CDR2 SASEGT. The V segment lost 5 bases and the J segment 2 bases; nucleotides outside the gene matches: 4. The CDR3 loop reads CASSTTSGSTYEQYF. The CDR3, as DNA: TGTGCCAGCAGTACGACTAGCGGGAGCACCTACGAGCAGTACTTC.

The V and J genes are TRBV11-2 and TRBJ2-7, with TRBD1 matching 9 bases. The length of the CDR3 is 15 residues. V lost 3 bases to trimming and J lost 5 bases; unmatched junction nucleotides: 8. Per the germline V gene, CDR1 is SGHAT and CDR2 is FQNNGV. CDR3 nucleotides: TGTGCCAGCAGCTTCGCCGGGACAGGGATCGACGAGCAGTACTTC. The encoded protein is CASSFAGTGIDEQYF.

The rearrangement joins TRBV28 to TRBJ1-4, with 7 bases that match TRBD1. The J segment lost 0 bases and the V segment lost 8 bases, leaving 9 bases of the junction unmatched. This CDR3 has 16 residues. CDR1 is MDHEN, CDR2 SYDVKM, per germline. The CDR3 here is CASRVGGLATNEKLFF. CDR3 sequence (DNA): TGTGCCAGCCGGGTAGGGGGCCTGGCAACTAATGAAAAACTGTTTTTT.

The CDR3 DNA is TGTGCCAGCAGTTTATTAACTAGCGGACTGAAAGAGACCCAGTACTTC. Amino acids: CASSLLTSGLKETQYF. The chain carries TRBV27 and TRBJ2-5; TRBD2 aligns across 8 bases. This CDR3 contains 16 residues. Germline V gene data show CDR1 as MNHEY and CDR2 as SMNVEV (reference sequence). After removal of 1 base from V and 3 bases from J, the junction contained 7 bases not matched to a gene.

The chain is built from TRBV5-4 and TRBJ2-5, with D perhaps matching TRBD1 (5 bases). Germline loops: CDR1 SGHNT, CDR2 YYREEE (reference sequence). The V and J ends lost 3 bases and 0 bases respectively, with 6 bases between them. The CDR3 extends over 13 amino acids. CDR3 sequence reads: CASSSGYQETQYF. CDR3 coding DNA: TGTGCCAGCAGCTCAGGGTACCAAGAGACCCAGTACTTC.

This clone was picked up a small number of times. The J gene is TRBJ2-2, the V gene TRBV27; 8 nucleotides align to TRBD2. CDR3 length equals 16 residues. V lost 7 bases to trimming and J lost 4 bases; unmatched junction nucleotides: 11. CDR1 and CDR2 from the germline V gene are MNHEY and SMNVEV (reference sequence). CDR3 amino acids: CASKSRAGVATGELFF. CDR3 bases: TGTGCCAGCAAGTCTCGAGCGGGAGTTGCCACCGGGGAGCTGTTTTTT.

This clone was counted between two and nine times. The rearrangement uses TRBV6-1 and TRBJ2-1; 10 bases are a match to TRBD1. The CDR3 is made up of 16 amino acids. V was clipped by 1 base and J by 7 bases; unmatched bases: 7. Germline values: CDR1 MNHNS, CDR2 SASEGT. The DNA of the CDR3 is TGTGCCAGCAGTGAAGGAGGAGGACAGGGGGGAAATGAGCAGTTCTTC. Protein product: CASSEGGGQGGNEQFF.

The rearrangement links TRBV18 to TRBJ2-7, with a weak D call TRBD1 (5 bases). The germline V and J ends were trimmed by 6 bases and 3 bases, with 9 bases remaining between them. Looked up from germline, CDR1 is KGHSH and CDR2 is LQKENI. The CDR3 spans 12 residues. The CDR3 DNA sequence: TGTGCCAGCTCCCAAGGGGTCTACGAGCAGTACTTC. Its translation: CASSQGVYEQYF.

This clone has only a few counts. This rearrangement joins TRBV28 to TRBJ1-3; the D is unclear. The CDR3 contains 16 residues. Germline assignment: CDR1 MDHEN and CDR2 SYDVKM. V lost 6 bases, J lost 0 bases, and 15 bases lay in between. The CDR3 loop is CASSLPPGSSGNTIYF. The CDR3 DNA sequence: TGTGCCAGCAGCTTGCCCCCAGGTAGCTCTGGAAACACCATATATTTT.

This clone showed up just a few times. The CDR3 here is CAWSTFYSNEQFF. The DNA for the CDR3 is TGTGCCTGGAGTACCTTTTATAGCAATGAGCAGTTCTTC. The rearrangement links TRBV30 to TRBJ2-1; D remains unclear. The CDR3 loop spans 13 amino acids. Germline V CDR1 and CDR2: GTSNPN, SVGIG (reference sequence). V was cut by 2 bases and J by 6 bases, with 11 bases left in between.

This chain uses TRBV6-5 with TRBJ2-6; TRBD2 might be the D (5 bases). V was shortened by 5 bases and J by 0 bases, with 8 bases between the two germline ends. CDR3 length equals 15 residues. CDR1 and CDR2 from the germline V gene are MNHEY and SVGAGI. As DNA, the CDR3 is TGTGCCAGCAGTCCCCGGGACTCTGGGGCCAACGTCCTGACTTTC. Translating it yields CASSPRDSGANVLTF.

The gene calls are TRBV30 and TRBJ2-7; D is possibly TRBD1 (5 bases). Deletions cut 8 bases from V and 7 bases from J, with 15 bases between. Germline loops: CDR1 GTSNPN, CDR2 SVGIG (reference sequence). The CDR3 is 11 residues long. The CDR3 DNA is TGTGCCGGTGGGGCAGGGCAGGAGCAGTACTTC. It specifies CAGGAGQEQYF.

The J gene is TRBJ2-7, the V gene TRBV6-1; TRBD1 aligns across 11 bases. The CDR3 consists of 18 residues. J gave up 3 bases and V 2 bases, and 12 bases lay outside the gene matches. CDR1 and CDR2 (germline): MNHNS, SASEGT. The DNA of the CDR3 is TGTGCCAGCAGTGAAAACTTACTGGACAGGGGGCGAATCTACGAGCAGTACTTC. Amino acids: CASSENLLDRGRIYEQYF.

This chain joins TRBV10-3 and TRBJ2-1; 8 bases agree with TRBD2. From germline, CDR1 is ENHRY and CDR2 SYGVKD. The ends lost 6 bases at V and 7 bases at J; junction bases unmatched: 14. The CDR3 loop spans 16 amino acids. CDR3 in amino acids: CAISLEQREYRNEQFF. The DNA of the CDR3 is TGTGCCATCAGCCTCGAACAGCGGGAGTATCGGAATGAGCAGTTCTTC.

About this clone: At one end, the junction sequence differs from germline, possibly due to a read error. V is TRBV4-1 and J is TRBJ1-2; possible D gene TRBD1, 5 bases. From germline, CDR1 is MGHRA and CDR2 YSYEKL. The CDR3 runs to 13 residues. CDR3 residues: CASSQERGRMDLF. The CDR3 nucleotides read TGCGCCAGCAGCCAAGAAAGGGGAAGGATGGACCTCTTC.

CDR3 region: CASSRPGQGGNTEAFF. DNA of the CDR3: TGTGCCAGCAGTAGACCGGGACAGGGAGGAAACACTGAAGCTTTCTTT. This chain connects TRBV28 to TRBJ1-1, with 9 nucleotides matching TRBD1. The CDR3 contains 16 residues. The V gene end was trimmed by 5 bases and the J gene end by 2 bases; junction bases not matched to a gene: 9. Germline values: CDR1 MDHEN, CDR2 SYDVKM. The full variable domain, in which reference TRBV28 and TRBJ1-1 provide the parts outside the CDR3, is DVKVTQSSRYLVKRTGEKVFLECVQDMDHENMFWYRQDPGLGLRLIYFSYDVKMKEKGDIPEGYSVSREKKERFSLILESASTNQTSMYLCASSRPGQGGNTEAFFGQGTRLTVV.

The V and J genes are TRBV7-2 and TRBJ2-3, with 10 bases fitting TRBD1. This CDR3 is built from 17 residues. Germline values: CDR1 SGHTA, CDR2 FQGNSA. Trimming removed 0 bases from V and 6 bases from J; junction bases left unmatched: 9. The CDR3 region has the DNA TGTGCCAGCAGCTTAGCAGAGACAGGGGGCGCGTTTGATACGCAGTATTTT. It encodes CASSLAETGGAFDTQYF.